A selection of T cell receptor beta chains follows, all from one sample in a study of blood T cell repertoires in COVID-19. TCRdb's table, derived via immunoSEQ multiplex PCR, lists solely in-frame clones and lacks some. This sample has about 200,000 clones, with just over 85% found just once. What was sequenced was PBMCs or T cells enriched from blood (not recorded which). These receptor sequences come from a woman aged 40 to 50 with acute COVID-19. Each CDR3 is given with its conserved first and last residue. The order of the fields is V gene, J gene, D gene, clone size, CDR3 DNA, CDR3 protein. The D gene is left open where the match is weak. Clone size is stated in some rows and not others, as once, few, many or a class when expanded.

v_gene: TRBV27; j_gene: TRBJ2-2; d_gene: NA; abundance: NA; CDR3nt: TGTGCCAGCAGTTTAAGGGCAGGGCTCCTACTAAACACCGGGGAGCTGTTTTTT; CDR3aa: CASSLRAGLLLNTGELFF
v_gene: TRBV6-2/TRBV6-3; j_gene: TRBJ2-3; d_gene: NA; abundance: NA; CDR3nt: TGTGCCAGCAGTTTACAGGGAAATCCAGATACGCAGTATTTT; CDR3aa: CASSLQGNPDTQYF
v_gene: TRBV11-3; j_gene: TRBJ2-3; d_gene: NA; abundance: NA; CDR3nt: TGTGCCAGCAGCTTAGTTGGGAGAACAGATACGCAGTATTTT; CDR3aa: CASSLVGRTDTQYF
v_gene: TRBV28; j_gene: TRBJ2-7; d_gene: NA; abundance: NA; CDR3nt: TGTGCCAGCAGGCCAGGGGTCTACGAGCAGTACTTC; CDR3aa: CASRPGVYEQYF
v_gene: TRBV15; j_gene: TRBJ2-3; d_gene: TRBD2; abundance: NA; CDR3nt: TGTGCCACCAGCACTAGCGGGAGGACAGATACGCAGTATTTT; CDR3aa: CATSTSGRTDTQYF
v_gene: TRBV11-2; j_gene: TRBJ2-7; d_gene: NA; abundance: NA; CDR3nt: TGTGCCAGCAGCTTGATCAGGGACTTCTACGAGCAGTACTTC; CDR3aa: CASSLIRDFYEQYF
v_gene: TRBV2; j_gene: TRBJ2-7; d_gene: TRBD2; abundance: NA; CDR3nt: TGTGCCAGCAGTGAATTTGCGGGAGTTGTCGAGCAGTACTTC; CDR3aa: CASSEFAGVVEQYF
v_gene: TRBV30; j_gene: TRBJ1-6; d_gene: NA; abundance: NA; CDR3nt: TGTGCCTGGAGTGTAGACGGGATCAGGAGGCCCAATCCTGGGAATTCACCCCTCCACTTT; CDR3aa: CAWSVDGIRRPNPGNSPLHF
v_gene: TRBV28; j_gene: TRBJ1-5; d_gene: NA; abundance: NA; CDR3nt: TGTGCCAGCAGTCCTCGACAGCTCCAGCCCCAGCATTTT; CDR3aa: CASSPRQLQPQHF
v_gene: TRBV5-6; j_gene: TRBJ2-1; d_gene: NA; abundance: NA; CDR3nt: TGTGCCAGCAGCTTTAGGAGTTCCTACAATGAGCAGTTCTTC; CDR3aa: CASSFRSSYNEQFF
v_gene: TRBV9; j_gene: TRBJ2-5; d_gene: NA; abundance: NA; CDR3nt: TGTGCCAGCAGCGTAGGAAGCGAAGAGACCCAGTACTTC; CDR3aa: CASSVGSEETQYF
v_gene: TRBV5-5; j_gene: TRBJ2-3; d_gene: NA; abundance: NA; CDR3nt: TGTGCCACCCACGACCAGGGGAGGGGCGGCCTAGCTACGCAGTATTTT; CDR3aa: CATHDQGRGGLATQYF
v_gene: TRBV7-3; j_gene: TRBJ2-5; d_gene: NA; abundance: NA; CDR3nt: TGTGCCAGCAGCGTTTATGGAGGGCAAGAGACCCAGTACTTC; CDR3aa: CASSVYGGQETQYF
v_gene: TRBV29-1; j_gene: TRBJ1-1; d_gene: NA; abundance: NA; CDR3nt: TGCAGCGTTTCTGGTCAGGTCAACACTGAAGCTTTCTTT; CDR3aa: CSVSGQVNTEAFF
v_gene: TRBV5-4; j_gene: TRBJ2-5; d_gene: NA; abundance: NA; CDR3nt: TGTGCCAGCAGCTTGGGAGGCCCCCGCCGAGAGACCCAGTACTTC; CDR3aa: CASSLGGPRRETQYF
v_gene: TRBV7-3; j_gene: TRBJ2-1; d_gene: NA; abundance: NA; CDR3nt: TGTGCCAGCAGGAGGGAGAGCTCCTACAATGAGCAGTTCTTC; CDR3aa: CASRRESSYNEQFF
v_gene: TRBV3-1/TRBV3-2; j_gene: TRBJ2-6; d_gene: NA; abundance: NA; CDR3nt: TGTGCCAGCAGCCCCACTTACTCTGGGGCCAACGTCCTGACTTTC; CDR3aa: CASSPTYSGANVLTF
v_gene: TRBV7-9; j_gene: TRBJ2-1; d_gene: NA; abundance: NA; CDR3nt: TGTGCCAGCAGCTCGGGCCGGGACTTCGTCAGGAATGAGCAGTTCTTC; CDR3aa: CASSSGRDFVRNEQFF
v_gene: TRBV6-6; j_gene: TRBJ2-3; d_gene: TRBD2; abundance: NA; CDR3nt: TGTGCCAGCAGTCTCAGGGGGGGACTAGCGGGAGTAGGGTCTAGCACAGATACGCAGTATTTT; CDR3aa: CASSLRGGLAGVGSSTDTQYF
v_gene: TRBV14; j_gene: TRBJ2-7; d_gene: NA; abundance: NA; CDR3nt: TGTGCCAGCAGCCAAGAGAGCGCCCCTAGAGACTTC; CDR3aa: CASSQESAPRDF
v_gene: TRBV5-4; j_gene: TRBJ2-5; d_gene: TRBD2; abundance: few; CDR3nt: TGTGCCAGCAGCTTGACTAGCGGGAGGGCTAAAGAGACCCAGTACTTC; CDR3aa: CASSLTSGRAKETQYF
v_gene: TRBV9; j_gene: TRBJ2-7; d_gene: NA; abundance: NA; CDR3nt: TGTGCCAGCAGCGGTCCCGGGGGCTACGAGCAGTACTTC; CDR3aa: CASSGPGGYEQYF
v_gene: TRBV7-9; j_gene: TRBJ2-7; d_gene: TRBD2; abundance: NA; CDR3nt: TGTGCCAGCAGCTTAGCTACCGGGACTAGTCTGTACGAGCAGTACTTC; CDR3aa: CASSLATGTSLYEQYF
v_gene: TRBV28; j_gene: TRBJ1-1; d_gene: NA; abundance: NA; CDR3nt: TGTGCCAGCAGTCCGTACCGACAGATTGAAGCTTTCTTT; CDR3aa: CASSPYRQIEAFF
v_gene: TRBV28; j_gene: TRBJ2-1; d_gene: TRBD2; abundance: NA; CDR3nt: TGTGCCAGCAGCCTGACCGGGACTAGCTCCTACAATGAGCAGTTCTTC; CDR3aa: CASSLTGTSSYNEQFF
v_gene: TRBV4-2; j_gene: TRBJ2-7; d_gene: NA; abundance: few; CDR3nt: TGTGCCAGCAGCCAAGCGCAGGGGTCGGAGCAGTACTTC; CDR3aa: CASSQAQGSEQYF
v_gene: TRBV27; j_gene: TRBJ2-1; d_gene: TRBD2; abundance: NA; CDR3nt: TGTGCCAGTTCGGGACTAGCGGGTGGTTACAATGAGCAGTTCTTC; CDR3aa: CASSGLAGGYNEQFF
v_gene: TRBV27; j_gene: TRBJ1-1; d_gene: TRBD1; abundance: NA; CDR3nt: TGTGCCAGCAGTTTATCACGACAGGCCAGGGGGACTGAAGCTTTCTTT; CDR3aa: CASSLSRQARGTEAFF
v_gene: TRBV7-6; j_gene: TRBJ2-2; d_gene: NA; abundance: NA; CDR3nt: TGTGCCAGCAGCTTAGTTCAGGGCTTGGGTACCGGGGAGCTGTTTTTT; CDR3aa: CASSLVQGLGTGELFF
v_gene: TRBV7-2; j_gene: TRBJ2-1; d_gene: TRBD2; abundance: NA; CDR3nt: TGTGCCAGCAGCTTAGTGGCTAGCGGGGCCCTTGGAAATGAGCAGTTCTTC; CDR3aa: CASSLVASGALGNEQFF
v_gene: TRBV3-1/TRBV3-2; j_gene: TRBJ1-1; d_gene: NA; abundance: NA; CDR3nt: TGTGCCTCCCAGTGGGGCTTTAGTGAAGCTTTCTTT; CDR3aa: CASQWGFSEAFF
v_gene: TRBV19; j_gene: TRBJ2-1; d_gene: TRBD2; abundance: once; CDR3nt: TGTGCCAGTATGCCCTGGGCTAGCGGGAGCCTTGAGCAGTTCTTC; CDR3aa: CASMPWASGSLEQFF
v_gene: TRBV7-9; j_gene: TRBJ2-2; d_gene: NA; abundance: NA; CDR3nt: TGTGCCAGCAGCTTATCAACCGGGGAGCTGTTTTTT; CDR3aa: CASSLSTGELFF
v_gene: TRBV5-1; j_gene: TRBJ1-1; d_gene: NA; abundance: NA; CDR3nt: TGCGCCAGCAGCGTGACACCCACGAACACTGAAGCTTTCTTT; CDR3aa: CASSVTPTNTEAFF
v_gene: TRBV15; j_gene: TRBJ2-7; d_gene: TRBD1; abundance: few; CDR3nt: TGTGCCACCAGCGGGGAAGGGGGCCACGAGCAGTACTTC; CDR3aa: CATSGEGGHEQYF
v_gene: TRBV7-8; j_gene: TRBJ2-5; d_gene: NA; abundance: NA; CDR3nt: TGTGCCAGCAGCTTCCAGGGTAGAGGGACCCAGTACTTC; CDR3aa: CASSFQGRGTQYF
v_gene: TRBV14; j_gene: TRBJ2-7; d_gene: NA; abundance: once; CDR3nt: TGTGCCAGCAGCCAAGCTCCTGTGGGCTCGGGGGAGCAGTACTTC; CDR3aa: CASSQAPVGSGEQYF
v_gene: TRBV2; j_gene: TRBJ2-1; d_gene: NA; abundance: once; CDR3nt: TGTGCCAGCAGAGGGACTTTCGGGAGTAACTACAATGAGCAGTTCTTC; CDR3aa: CASRGTFGSNYNEQFF
v_gene: TRBV5-5; j_gene: TRBJ2-7; d_gene: TRBD1; abundance: NA; CDR3nt: TGTGCCAGCAGGAGGCCAGGGGGCGAGCAGTACTTC; CDR3aa: CASRRPGGEQYF
v_gene: TRBV15; j_gene: TRBJ2-1; d_gene: TRBD2; abundance: once; CDR3nt: TGTGCCACCAGCAGAGAAGCGGCGGGAGGGCCAAGGGAGCAGTTCTTC; CDR3aa: CATSREAAGGPREQFF
v_gene: TRBV3-1/TRBV3-2; j_gene: TRBJ2-5; d_gene: TRBD2; abundance: once; CDR3nt: TGTGCCAGCAGCCAAGTTTCGGGAGGGCCAGAGACCCAGTACTTC; CDR3aa: CASSQVSGGPETQYF
v_gene: TRBV7-2; j_gene: TRBJ1-5; d_gene: NA; abundance: NA; CDR3nt: TGTGCCAGCAGCTTAGAGGCAGGACACAATCAGCCCCAGCATTTT; CDR3aa: CASSLEAGHNQPQHF
v_gene: TRBV18; j_gene: TRBJ1-5; d_gene: NA; abundance: many; CDR3nt: TGTGCCAGCTCACCAGGCGACACGCCAAATCAGCCCCAGCATTTT; CDR3aa: CASSPGDTPNQPQHF
v_gene: TRBV4-2; j_gene: TRBJ1-2; d_gene: TRBD1; abundance: NA; CDR3nt: TGTGCCAGCAGCCCAAATGTCGGACAGGTCGGCTTC; CDR3aa: CASSPNVGQVGF
v_gene: TRBV5-5; j_gene: TRBJ2-1; d_gene: TRBD2; abundance: NA; CDR3nt: TGTGCCAGCAGCCGCACTAGCGGTCCCTACAATGAGCAGTTCTTC; CDR3aa: CASSRTSGPYNEQFF
v_gene: TRBV7-2; j_gene: TRBJ2-1; d_gene: TRBD2; abundance: NA; CDR3nt: TGTGCCAGCAGCTCCACCGGCACTAGCGGTTATGAGCAGTTCTTC; CDR3aa: CASSSTGTSGYEQFF
v_gene: TRBV5-1; j_gene: TRBJ2-3; d_gene: TRBD2; abundance: NA; CDR3nt: TGCGCCAGCAGCGTCGGACTAGCGGGAGCTCTAGATACGCAGTATTTT; CDR3aa: CASSVGLAGALDTQYF
v_gene: TRBV11-2; j_gene: TRBJ2-1; d_gene: TRBD1; abundance: NA; CDR3nt: TGTGCCAGCAGCTTATTGGGACAGGCTACCTCCTACAATGAGCAGTTCTTC; CDR3aa: CASSLLGQATSYNEQFF
v_gene: TRBV27; j_gene: TRBJ1-5; d_gene: NA; abundance: NA; CDR3nt: TGTGCCAGCAGTTTCGGGGGGAACGGTCAGCCCCAGCATTTT; CDR3aa: CASSFGGNGQPQHF
v_gene: TRBV28; j_gene: TRBJ1-6; d_gene: NA; abundance: NA; CDR3nt: TGTGCCAGCAGTTGGTCCCAAGGGGCCCTCCACTTT; CDR3aa: CASSWSQGALHF
v_gene: TRBV28; j_gene: TRBJ1-2; d_gene: NA; abundance: NA; CDR3nt: TGTGCCAGCTTGGATCCGGGACACCAACTGGGAGGCTACACCTTC; CDR3aa: CASLDPGHQLGGYTF
v_gene: TRBV7-8; j_gene: TRBJ1-1; d_gene: NA; abundance: NA; CDR3nt: TGTGCCAGCAGCTTAGCATCGGGAGAGGTGAACACTGAAGCTTTCTTT; CDR3aa: CASSLASGEVNTEAFF
v_gene: TRBV4-2; j_gene: TRBJ2-5; d_gene: TRBD1; abundance: few; CDR3nt: TGTGCCAGCAGCTTCACAGGGGTCGGAGAGACCCAGTACTTC; CDR3aa: CASSFTGVGETQYF
v_gene: TRBV2; j_gene: TRBJ1-1; d_gene: TRBD1; abundance: NA; CDR3nt: TGTGCCAGCAGCGATCAGGGGGCGAGAACTGAAGCTTTCTTT; CDR3aa: CASSDQGARTEAFF
v_gene: TRBV18; j_gene: TRBJ2-5; d_gene: TRBD2; abundance: NA; CDR3nt: TGTGCCAGCTCACCGGGGGAGGGAGAGACCCAGTACTTC; CDR3aa: CASSPGEGETQYF
v_gene: TRBV7-9; j_gene: TRBJ1-4; d_gene: NA; abundance: once; CDR3nt: TGTGCCAGCAGCTTACATCAGGGGAGTGAAAAACTGTTTTTT; CDR3aa: CASSLHQGSEKLFF
v_gene: TRBV27; j_gene: TRBJ2-5; d_gene: NA; abundance: NA; CDR3nt: TGTGCCACCCGGGGACTTGGGGAGACCCAGTACTTC; CDR3aa: CATRGLGETQYF